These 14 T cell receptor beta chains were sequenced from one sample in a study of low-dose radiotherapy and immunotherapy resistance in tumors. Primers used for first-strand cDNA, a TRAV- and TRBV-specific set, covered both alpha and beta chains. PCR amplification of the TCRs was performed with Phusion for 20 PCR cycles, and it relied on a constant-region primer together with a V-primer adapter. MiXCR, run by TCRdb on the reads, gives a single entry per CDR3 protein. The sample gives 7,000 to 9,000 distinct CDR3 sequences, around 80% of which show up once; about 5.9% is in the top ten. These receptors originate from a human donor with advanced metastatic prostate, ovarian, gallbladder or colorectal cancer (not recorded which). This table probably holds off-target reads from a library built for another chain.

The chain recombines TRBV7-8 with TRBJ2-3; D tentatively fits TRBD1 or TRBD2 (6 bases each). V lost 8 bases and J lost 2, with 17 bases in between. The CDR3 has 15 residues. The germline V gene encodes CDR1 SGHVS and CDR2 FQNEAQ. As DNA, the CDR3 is TGTGCCAGCGCTACGGGGGCGACAATCACAGATACGCAGTATTTT. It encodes CASATGATITDTQYF.

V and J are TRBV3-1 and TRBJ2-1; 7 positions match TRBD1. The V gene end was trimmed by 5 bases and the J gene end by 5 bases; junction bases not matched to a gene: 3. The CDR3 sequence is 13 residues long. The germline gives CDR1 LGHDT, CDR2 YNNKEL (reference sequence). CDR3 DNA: TGTGCCAGCAGCTGGGACAGAGACAATGAGCAGTTCTTC. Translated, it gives CASSWDRDNEQFF.

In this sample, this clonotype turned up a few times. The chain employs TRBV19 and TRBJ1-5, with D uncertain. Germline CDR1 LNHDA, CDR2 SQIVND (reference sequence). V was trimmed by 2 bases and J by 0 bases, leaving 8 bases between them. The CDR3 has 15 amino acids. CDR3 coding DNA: TGTGCCAGTAGTATAAGAGGAAATAGCAATCAGCCCCAGCATTTT. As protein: CASSIRGNSNQPQHF.

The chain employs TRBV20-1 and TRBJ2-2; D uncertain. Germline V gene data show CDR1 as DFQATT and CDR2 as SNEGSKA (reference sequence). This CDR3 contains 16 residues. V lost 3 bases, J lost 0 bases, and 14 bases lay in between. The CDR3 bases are TGCAGTGCTAGTGGACCGGGCCAAGCGAACACCGGGGAGCTGTTTTTT. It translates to CSASGPGQANTGELFF.

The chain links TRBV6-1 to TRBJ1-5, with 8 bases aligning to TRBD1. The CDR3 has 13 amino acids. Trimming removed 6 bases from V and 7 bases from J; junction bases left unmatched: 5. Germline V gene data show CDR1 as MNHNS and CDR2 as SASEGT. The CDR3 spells CASRPTGVQPQHF. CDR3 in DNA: TGTGCCAGCAGACCGACAGGGGTCCAGCCCCAGCATTTT.

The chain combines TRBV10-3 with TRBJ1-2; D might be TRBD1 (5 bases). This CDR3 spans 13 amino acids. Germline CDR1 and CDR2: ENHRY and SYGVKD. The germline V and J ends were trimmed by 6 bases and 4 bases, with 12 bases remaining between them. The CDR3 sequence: CAIREDSSYGYTF. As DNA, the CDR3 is TGTGCCATCAGAGAAGACAGTTCCTATGGCTACACCTTC.

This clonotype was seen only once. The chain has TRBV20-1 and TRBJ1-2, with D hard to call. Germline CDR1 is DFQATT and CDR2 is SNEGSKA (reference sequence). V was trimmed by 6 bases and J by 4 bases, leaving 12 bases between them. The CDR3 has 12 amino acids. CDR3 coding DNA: TGCAGTGCACCCCTGGGTGTCTATGGCTACACCTTC. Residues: CSAPLGVYGYTF.

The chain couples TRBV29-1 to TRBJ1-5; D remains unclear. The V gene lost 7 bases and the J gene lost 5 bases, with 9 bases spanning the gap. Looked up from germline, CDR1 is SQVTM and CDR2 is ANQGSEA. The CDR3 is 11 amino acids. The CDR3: CSAGEDQPQHF. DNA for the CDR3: TGCAGCGCCGGAGAGGATCAGCCCCAGCATTTT.

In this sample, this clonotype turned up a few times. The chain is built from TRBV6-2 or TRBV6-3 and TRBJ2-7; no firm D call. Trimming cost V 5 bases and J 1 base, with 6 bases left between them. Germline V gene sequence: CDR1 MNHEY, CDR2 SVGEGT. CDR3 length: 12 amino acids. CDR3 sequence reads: CASSRGSYEQYF. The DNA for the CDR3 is TGTGCCAGCAGTCGTGGGTCCTACGAGCAGTACTTC.

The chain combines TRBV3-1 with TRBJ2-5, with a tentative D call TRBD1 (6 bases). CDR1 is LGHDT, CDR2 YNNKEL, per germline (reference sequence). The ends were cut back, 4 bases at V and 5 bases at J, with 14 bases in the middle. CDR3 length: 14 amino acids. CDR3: CASSLPGQTETQYF. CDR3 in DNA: TGTGCCAGCAGCCTCCCGGGACAAACGGAGACCCAGTACTTC.

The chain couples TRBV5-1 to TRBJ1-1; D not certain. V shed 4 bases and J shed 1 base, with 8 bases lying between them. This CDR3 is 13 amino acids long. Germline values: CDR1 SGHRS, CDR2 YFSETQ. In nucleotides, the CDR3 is TGCGCCAGCAGCACCGACGGGAACACTGAAGCTTTCTTT. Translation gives CASSTDGNTEAFF. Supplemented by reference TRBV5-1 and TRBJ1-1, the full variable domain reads KAGVTQTPRYLIKTRGQQVTLSCSPISGHRSVSWYQQTPGQGLQFLFEYFSETQRNKGNFPGRFSGRQFSNSRSEMNVSTLELGDSALYLCASSTDGNTEAFFGQGTRLTVV.

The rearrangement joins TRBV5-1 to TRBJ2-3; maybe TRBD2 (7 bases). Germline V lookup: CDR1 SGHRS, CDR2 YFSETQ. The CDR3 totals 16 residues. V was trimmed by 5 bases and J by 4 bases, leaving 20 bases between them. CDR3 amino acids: CASRSEGGGLADTQYF. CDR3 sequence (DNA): TGCGCCAGCAGATCGGAGGGGGGGGGCCTGGCAGATACGCAGTATTTT.

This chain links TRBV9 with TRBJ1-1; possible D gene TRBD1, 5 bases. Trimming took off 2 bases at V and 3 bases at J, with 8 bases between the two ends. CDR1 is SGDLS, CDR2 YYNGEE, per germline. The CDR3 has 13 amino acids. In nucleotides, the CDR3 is TGTGCCAGCAGCGTTTCGGGGGACACTGAAGCTTTCTTT. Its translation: CASSVSGDTEAFF.

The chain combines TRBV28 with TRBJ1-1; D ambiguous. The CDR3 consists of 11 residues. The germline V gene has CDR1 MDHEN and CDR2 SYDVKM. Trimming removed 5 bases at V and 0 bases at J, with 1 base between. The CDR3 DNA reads TGTGCCAGCAGTATGAACACTGAAGCTTTCTTT. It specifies CASSMNTEAFF.